This T cell receptor (beta chain) was documented in a study of cytomegalovirus exposure and HLA in healthy donors. A multiplex PCR was run with 60 Vbeta primers and 13 Jbeta primers. Produced via immunoSEQ multiplex PCR; TCRdb's table is partial and in-frame only. The sample has roughly 110,000 clones, around 77% seen once. V was shortened by 9 bases and J by 1 base, with 8 bases between the two germline ends. Germline CDR1 is MDHEN and CDR2 is SYDVKM. The CDR3 spans 12 residues. General study points: Reported performance of the classifier showed diagnosis of cytomegalovirus status with high specificity and sensitivity. Later analysis showed most CMV-associated TCR beta chains appearing HLA-restricted. HLA allele associations emerged for 17,000 or so TCR beta sequences in a later analysis, at 0.05 false discovery rate.

As for this clone: Its target is unknown.

The rearrangement joins TRBV28 to TRBJ2-3; D remains ambiguous. This TCR derives from a male donor in good health and CMV-seronegative. The sequenced sample consisted of PBMCs. CDR3: CASFLCTDTQYF. As DNA, the CDR3 is TGTGCCAGTTTCCTATGCACAGATACGCAGTATTTT.